This T cell receptor beta chain was recovered during a study of blood T cell repertoires in COVID-19. Study summary: Collection of acute and convalescent COVID-19 samples took place in the United States, Italy and Spain.

In the original analysis: Nucleated cell counts were estimated from reference gene primer amplification. The protocol was immunoSEQ multiplex PCR, while the TCRdb copy is restricted to in-frame clones and leaves out a portion. Clonal size and the V and J genes are those of that table, whereas D and trimming came from the DNA. There are more than 300,000 clones in the sample; around 87% occur only once, and around 9.3% lies in the top ten. Seattle patient enrollment occurred during active infection, with longitudinal follow-up thereafter. The V gene's germline CDR1 is LNHNV and CDR2 YYDKDF (reference sequence). The V segment lost 0 bases and the J segment 2 bases; nucleotides outside the gene matches: 1. CDR3 length: 17 amino acids.

This rearrangement joins TRBV15 to TRBJ2-6, with 10 bases aligning to TRBD1. The receptor comes from a woman under 40 with COVID-19, enrolled during active disease. The specimen was peripheral blood. As DNA, the CDR3 is TGTGCCACCAGCAGAGAGACAGGGGGCACTGGGGCCAACGTCCTGACTTTC. Translation gives CATSRETGGTGANVLTF.